The 30 T cell receptor beta chains below all came from one sample that was sequenced in a study of Ad26.COV2.S vaccination and SARS-CoV-2 variants. Measured with immunoSEQ multiplex PCR; TCRdb has only the in-frame clones, and not every one. The sample holds approximately 300,000 clones, about 86% seen once. Treatment specified: 15 to 20 received Ad26.COV2.S at low or high dose, single or two shots; roughly five received placebo; per-sample allocation not given. Vaccine and placebo recipients were sampled on day 63 after the first injection. This material consisted of peripheral blood, taken in a trial of Ad26.COV2.S vaccine versus placebo. Receptors were obtained from a person aged 18 to 65 who received the Ad26.COV2.S COVID-19 vaccine or a placebo.

This rearrangement joins TRBV5-4 to TRBJ2-6, with TRBD1 matching over 8 bases. Germline V gives CDR1 SGHNT, CDR2 YYREEE (reference sequence). Trimming cost V 4 bases and J 2 bases; bases outside gene matches: 5. The CDR3 covers 16 residues. CDR3: CASSPKTGAGANVLTF. DNA for the CDR3: TGTGCCAGCAGCCCTAAGACAGGGGCTGGGGCCAACGTCCTGACTTTC.

The V call is TRBV11-3, the J call TRBJ2-7, with D perhaps matching TRBD1 (6 bases). The germline CDR1 and CDR2 sequences are SGHNT and YENEEA. The CDR3 runs 17 residues. V shed 3 bases and J shed 0 bases, with 18 bases lying between them. The CDR3 DNA reads as TGTGCCAGCAGCTTTAGTCCACACAGGGCTCACTCCTACGAGCAGTACTTC. Protein product: CASSFSPHRAHSYEQYF.

This clone came up a few times. J is TRBJ1-1 and V is TRBV12-3 or TRBV12-4; D possibly corresponds to TRBD1 (5 bases). Trimming removed 3 bases from V and 6 bases from J, with 8 bases in between. The CDR3 is 12 amino acids. The CDR3, as DNA: TGTGCCAGCAGTTTTACAGGCTCTGAAGCTTTCTTT. As protein: CASSFTGSEAFF.

This clone has only a few counts. This chain joins TRBV4-2 and TRBJ2-3, with TRBD1 identical over 10 bases. This CDR3 has 16 amino acids. CDR1 LGHNA and CDR2 YNFKEQ come from the germline V gene. V lost 4 bases and J lost 6; bases outside the gene matches: 10. CDR3 bases: TGTGCCAGCAGCCCAACCCGGGACAGGGGTCGGGATACGCAGTATTTT. Its protein is CASSPTRDRGRDTQYF.

Here the CDR3 DNA reads TGTGCCAGCAGTTCCTACCGGGACAACTACTATGGCTACACCTTC. Translated: CASSSYRDNYYGYTF. The genes are TRBV6-5 and TRBJ1-2; D might be TRBD1 (6 bases). Trimming removed 4 bases at V and 3 bases at J, with 15 bases between. CDR1 MNHEY and CDR2 SVGAGI come from the germline V gene. This CDR3 contains 15 residues.

The sample holds a few counts of this clone. The chain recombines TRBV6-2 or TRBV6-3 with TRBJ1-2, with a tentative D call TRBD1 (5 bases). The ends were cut back, 6 bases at V and 4 bases at J, with 21 bases in the middle. Germline CDR1 reads MNHEY; CDR2 reads SVGEGT. The CDR3 contains 16 residues. The CDR3, as DNA: TGTGCCAGCAGCCCCACCGGGACCCGCCGGGGCTATGGCTACACCTTC. This translates into CASSPTGTRRGYGYTF.

The genes are TRBV19 and TRBJ2-1; TRBD2 aligns across 14 bases. The V gene end was trimmed by 5 bases and the J gene end by 15 bases; junction bases not matched to a gene: 15. CDR3 length equals 16 residues. Germline loops: CDR1 LNHDA, CDR2 SQIVND (reference sequence). In DNA, the CDR3 is TGTGCCAGTAGTGGCCTTAGACTAGCGGGGGGGCCATCTCTGTTCTTC. It encodes CASSGLRLAGGPSLFF.

This clone was seen just once. The rearrangement links TRBV12-3 or TRBV12-4 to TRBJ1-2, with 8 bases identical to TRBD1. The CDR3 length is 13 residues. V was pared by 5 bases and J by 7 bases, with 6 bases of the junction left unmatched. CDR3 sequence: CASSDDRGGGYTF. The CDR3, as DNA: TGTGCCAGCAGTGACGACAGGGGAGGTGGCTACACCTTC.

The rearrangement joins TRBV27 to TRBJ1-1; 7 nucleotides agree with TRBD1. This CDR3 spans 14 amino acids. V shed 6 bases and J 0 bases; nucleotides not matched to a gene: 4. Germline V gene sequence: CDR1 MNHEY, CDR2 SMNVEV (reference sequence). Here the CDR3 DNA reads TGTGCCAGCAGCTACAGGGGAATGAACACTGAAGCTTTCTTT. It specifies CASSYRGMNTEAFF.

This clone was seen only once. The CDR3 DNA reads as TGTGCCAGCTCAGAGTTAGGACAGGTACTAAACGAGCAGTACTTC. It yields the protein CASSELGQVLNEQYF. This chain joins TRBV18 and TRBJ2-7; TRBD1 matches at 7 bases. V shed 5 bases and J 5 bases; nucleotides not matched to a gene: 12. From germline, CDR1 is KGHSH and CDR2 LQKENI. CDR3 length equals 15 residues.

The chain has TRBV30 and TRBJ1-2; D is ambiguous. The CDR3 length is 8 residues. V lost 5 bases and J 8 bases, leaving 3 bases between the germline ends. The germline CDR1 and CDR2 sequences are GTSNPN and SVGIG (reference sequence). The CDR3 nucleotides are TGTGCCTGGGGCGGCTACACCTTC. It specifies CAWGGYTF.

This clone has a single count. This chain links TRBV7-2 with TRBJ1-1, with D possibly matching TRBD1 (5 bases). Germline V gene lookup returns CDR1 SGHTA and CDR2 FQGNSA. Trimming stripped 5 bases from V and 7 bases from J, with 14 bases between. The CDR3 is 13 amino acids. The CDR3 DNA follows: TGTGCCAGCAGCCCTTACGGGGGGAATGAAGCTTTCTTT. Its protein is CASSPYGGNEAFF.

The J gene is TRBJ2-7, the V gene TRBV7-2, with 7 bases identical to TRBD1. Germline V CDR1 and CDR2: SGHTA, FQGNSA. The J segment lost 2 bases and the V segment lost 3 bases, leaving 7 bases of the junction unmatched. This CDR3 has 15 amino acids. CDR3 amino acids: CASSLLGTAAYEQYF. The DNA for the CDR3 is TGTGCCAGCAGCTTGCTCGGGACAGCTGCCTACGAGCAGTACTTC.

This clone was picked up one time. For the CDR3, the DNA is TGTGCCAGCAGTGAATCCAGTTTTGCAGCCGGGGGGGCTGAAGCTTTCTTT. Translation gives CASSESSFAAGGAEAFF. This chain joins TRBV25-1 and TRBJ1-1, with D possibly being TRBD1 (5 bases). The CDR3 spans 17 residues. The V end was cut by 1 base, the J end by 6 bases, with 21 bases between. CDR1 MGHDK and CDR2 SYGVNS come from the germline V gene.

This rearrangement joins TRBV19 to TRBJ1-2; no reliable D call. Trimming removed 4 bases at V and 5 bases at J, with 20 bases between. CDR1 is LNHDA, CDR2 SQIVND, per germline (reference sequence). The length of the CDR3 is 16 residues. CDR3 nucleotide sequence: TGTGCCAGTAGTAAAGACGGGTCGCGAAGAGCGTATGGCTACACCTTC. Amino acids: CASSKDGSRRAYGYTF. Full variable domain (outside the CDR3, taken from reference TRBV19 and TRBJ1-2): DGGITQSPKYLFRKEGQNVTLSCEQNLNHDAMYWYRQDPGQGLRLIYYSQIVNDFQKGDIAEGYSVSREKKESFPLTVTSAQKNPTAFYLCASSKDGSRRAYGYTFGSGTRLTVV.

V and J are TRBV5-1 and TRBJ1-2; D is perhaps TRBD1 (6 bases). CDR3 size: 16 residues. Trimming cost V 0 bases and J 1 base, with 13 bases left between them. CDR1 and CDR2 (germline): SGHRS, YFSETQ. The DNA of the CDR3 is TGCGCCAGCAGCTTGGCCGGAGGGGGATTTAACTATGGCTACACCTTC. Residues: CASSLAGGGFNYGYTF.

CDR3 nucleotides: TGTGCCAGCAGTTTGGTGGGGACGGGGGGGAAAGATACGCAGTATTTT. This gives the protein CASSLVGTGGKDTQYF. This chain links TRBV28 with TRBJ2-3; 8 nucleotides match TRBD2. V shed 3 bases and J 5 bases; nucleotides not matched to a gene: 10. This CDR3 has 16 residues. CDR1 and CDR2 from the germline V gene are MDHEN and SYDVKM.

The chain carries TRBV15 and TRBJ1-4; D is ambiguous. The V gene lost 4 bases and the J gene lost 8 bases, with 14 bases spanning the gap. This CDR3 region has 14 residues. The germline CDR1 and CDR2 sequences are LNHNV and YYDKDF (reference sequence). The CDR3: CATSTGLTREKLFF. The DNA of the CDR3 is TGTGCCACCAGCACGGGATTGACCAGAGAAAAACTGTTTTTT. Supplemented by reference TRBV15 and TRBJ1-4, the full variable domain reads DAMVIQNPRYQVTQFGKPVTLSCSQTLNHNVMYWYQQKSSQAPKLLFHYYDKDFNNEADTPDNFQSRRPNTSFCFLDIRSPGLGDTAMYLCATSTGLTREKLFFGSGTQLSVL.

This clone was recorded only once. This chain links TRBV27 with TRBJ2-3, with 13 bases identical to TRBD2. The CDR3 loop spans 18 amino acids. V gave up 5 bases and J gave up 0 bases; unmatched junction bases: 8. The germline gives CDR1 MNHEY, CDR2 SMNVEV (reference sequence). CDR3 sequence reads: CASSPRLGLAGSTDTQYF. CDR3 bases: TGTGCCAGCAGTCCAAGGCTGGGACTAGCGGGGAGCACAGATACGCAGTATTTT.

The chain joins TRBV5-1 to TRBJ1-1, with TRBD1 matching 12 bases. The V and J ends lost 3 bases and 4 bases, in that order; junction bases with no gene match: 7. This CDR3 region has 16 residues. Germline lookup yields CDR1 SGHRS and CDR2 YFSETQ. The CDR3 DNA is TGCGCCAGCAGCTCACCGGGACAGGGGGCGCTCACTGAAGCTTTCTTT. Translation: CASSSPGQGALTEAFF.

The genes are TRBV23-1 and TRBJ2-7; no firm D call. TRBV23-1 counts as an open reading frame of uncertain function. Trimming pared 4 bases from V and 0 bases from J, leaving 10 bases between. CDR3 length: 14 residues. The CDR3 region has the DNA TGCGCCAGCAGTCCCTCCAGTAGCTCCTACGAGCAGTACTTC. Its translation is CASSPSSSSYEQYF.

For this clone: Within the sample, other DNA sequences also encode this same CDR3. The chain couples TRBV27 to TRBJ1-6, with D hard to call. The CDR3 runs 15 residues. V was trimmed by 3 bases and J by 0 bases, leaving 6 bases between them. The germline V gene has CDR1 MNHEY and CDR2 SMNVEV (reference sequence). CDR3 in amino acids: CASSLESSYNSPLHF. The CDR3 DNA sequence: TGTGCCAGCAGTTTGGAGAGCTCCTATAATTCACCCCTCCACTTT.

The chain employs TRBV15 and TRBJ1-1; no clear D gene. Germline values: CDR1 LNHNV, CDR2 YYDKDF (reference sequence). This CDR3 is built from 16 residues. Trimming removed 0 bases at V and 0 bases at J, with 11 bases between. CDR3 sequence (DNA): TGTGCCACCAGCAGAGATCCCCGGGCAATGAACACTGAAGCTTTCTTT. Translating gives CATSRDPRAMNTEAFF.

The CDR3 region is CASRGSGNYGYTF. As DNA, the CDR3 is TGTGCCAGTCGGGGGTCAGGGAACTATGGCTACACCTTC. This chain connects TRBV27 to TRBJ1-2; weak D call: TRBD1 (5 bases). The length of the CDR3 is 13 residues. Germline V gene lookup returns CDR1 MNHEY and CDR2 SMNVEV (reference sequence). Trimming left V 9 bases short and J 2 bases short, with 13 bases between.

This chain uses TRBV3-1 (or the pseudogene TRBV3-2) with TRBJ1-5; TRBD1 might be the D (6 bases). The CDR3 is 14 residues long. The V end lost 0 bases, the J end lost 7 bases, and 10 bases lay between the germline ends. The germline V gene has CDR1 LGHDT and CDR2 YNNKEL (reference sequence). CDR3 sequence: CASSQEQGCQPQHF. The CDR3 nucleotides read TGTGCCAGCAGCCAAGAACAGGGCTGCCAGCCCCAGCATTTT.

A single count supports this clone. The J gene is TRBJ2-7, the V gene TRBV7-2; 10 bases map to TRBD2. In germline, CDR1 is SGHTA, CDR2 FQGNSA. V lost 2 bases and J lost 6; bases outside the gene matches: 10. This CDR3 region has 16 residues. CDR3 loop: CASSLSSSSGGIEQYF. As DNA, the CDR3 is TGTGCCAGCAGCTTATCATCCTCTAGCGGGGGAATCGAGCAGTACTTC. Complete variable domain (other parts from reference TRBV7-2 and TRBJ2-7): GAGVSQSPSNKVTEKGKDVELRCDPISGHTALYWYRQSLGQGLEFLIYFQGNSAPDKSGLPSDRFSAERTGGSVSTLTIQRTQQEDSAVYLCASSLSSSSGGIEQYFGPGTRLTVT.

This sequence joins TRBV7-2 and TRBJ2-1; tentatively, D is TRBD1 (8 bases). This CDR3 has 15 residues. Germline-derived CDR1 and CDR2 are SGHTA and FQGNSA. Trimming cost V 5 bases and J 6 bases, with 17 bases left between them. The CDR3 spells CASSAGGTGPNEQFF. CDR3 in DNA: TGTGCCAGCAGCGCCGGGGGGACAGGACCCAATGAGCAGTTCTTC.

This clone showed up just a few times. This chain links TRBV6-2 or TRBV6-3 with TRBJ2-3; D not certain. The CDR3 has 12 residues. From germline, CDR1 is MNHEY and CDR2 SVGEGT. V was trimmed by 6 bases and J by 6 bases, leaving 10 bases between them. The CDR3 reads CASRYGGDTQYF. The CDR3 region has the DNA TGTGCCAGCAGGTACGGTGGGGATACGCAGTATTTT.

The chain couples TRBV3-1 (or the pseudogene TRBV3-2) to TRBJ2-3; TRBD2 agrees at 15 bases. Per germline, CDR1 LGHDT and CDR2 YNNKEL (reference sequence). This CDR3 contains 19 residues. The junction had 8 bases not matched to a gene; V was cut back by 1 base and J by 3 bases. CDR3 bases: TGTGCCAGCAGCCAAGGCGGCTCCGGGACTAGCGGGAGGACAGATACGCAGTATTTT. Translated, it gives CASSQGGSGTSGRTDTQYF.

The gene calls are TRBV5-4 and TRBJ2-6, with unresolved D. The ends were cut back, 0 bases at V and 5 bases at J, with 12 bases in the middle. The germline V gene encodes CDR1 SGHNT and CDR2 YYREEE (reference sequence). The length of the CDR3 is 16 residues. CDR3 bases: TGTGCCAGCAGCTTGGGACGGCCGGTGAGGGCCAACGTCCTGACTTTC. This codes for CASSLGRPVRANVLTF.